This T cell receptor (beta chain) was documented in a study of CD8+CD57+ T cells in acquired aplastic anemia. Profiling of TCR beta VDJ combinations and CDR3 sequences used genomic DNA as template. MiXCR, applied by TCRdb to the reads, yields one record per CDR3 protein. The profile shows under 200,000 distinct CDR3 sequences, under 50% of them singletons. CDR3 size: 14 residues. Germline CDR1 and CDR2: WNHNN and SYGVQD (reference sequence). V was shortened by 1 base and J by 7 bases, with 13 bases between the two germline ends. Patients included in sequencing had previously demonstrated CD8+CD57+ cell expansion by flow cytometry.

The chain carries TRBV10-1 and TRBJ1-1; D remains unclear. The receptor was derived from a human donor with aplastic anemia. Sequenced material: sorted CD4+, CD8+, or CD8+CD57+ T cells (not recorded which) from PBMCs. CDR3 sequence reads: CASSELQTGYEAFF. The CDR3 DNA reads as TGCGCCAGCAGTGAGTTACAGACTGGGTATGAAGCTTTCTTT.